The entry that follows covers one TCR beta chain sequence. The record originates from a study of OX40 agonist ivuxolimab in advanced cancers. Measured with immunoSEQ multiplex PCR; TCRdb has only the in-frame clones, and not every one. This table holds tens of thousands of clones, less than 90% found once. Trimming removed 1 base at V and 5 bases at J, with 11 bases between. Germline CDR1 MNHEY, CDR2 SMNVEV (reference sequence). The CDR3 is 14 amino acids. This receptor was identified in an adult with an advanced solid tumor such as melanoma, head and neck, liver or kidney cancer. The sample consisted of CD4+ or CD8+ T cells sorted from blood, taken in a trial of the OX40 agonist ivuxolimab. The chain couples TRBV27 to TRBJ1-2, with a possible D match to TRBD1 (5 bases). The CDR3 sequence: CASSLFAGQYGYTF. For the CDR3, the DNA is TGTGCCAGCAGTTTATTCGCAGGGCAATATGGCTACACCTTC.